Listed here is a single T cell receptor (beta chain). The sample belongs to a study of T cells in Graves' hyperthyroidism and ophthalmopathy. Amplification targeted TCR beta CDR3 regions from RNA transcripts. The primer set for the first-round RT-PCR of the TCR CDR3 was HTBI. TCRdb fed the multiplex PCR reads into MiXCR, producing one record per CDR3 protein. The table lists over 700,000 distinct CDR3 sequences, around 39% of them singletons. The CDR3 consists of 15 residues. V was pared by 3 bases and J by 6 bases, with 11 bases of the junction left unmatched. Looked up from germline, CDR1 is DFQATT and CDR2 is SNEGSKA (reference sequence).

The source is a man between 18 and 35 years old with Graves' hyperthyroidism. The material sequenced was blood. The chain couples TRBV20-1 to TRBJ1-5; 7 nucleotides agree with TRBD1. The CDR3 DNA reads as TGCAGTGCTAGCAAAGGGAGGGGGCCAGTTCAGCCCCAGCATTTT. Residues: CSASKGRGPVQPQHF.